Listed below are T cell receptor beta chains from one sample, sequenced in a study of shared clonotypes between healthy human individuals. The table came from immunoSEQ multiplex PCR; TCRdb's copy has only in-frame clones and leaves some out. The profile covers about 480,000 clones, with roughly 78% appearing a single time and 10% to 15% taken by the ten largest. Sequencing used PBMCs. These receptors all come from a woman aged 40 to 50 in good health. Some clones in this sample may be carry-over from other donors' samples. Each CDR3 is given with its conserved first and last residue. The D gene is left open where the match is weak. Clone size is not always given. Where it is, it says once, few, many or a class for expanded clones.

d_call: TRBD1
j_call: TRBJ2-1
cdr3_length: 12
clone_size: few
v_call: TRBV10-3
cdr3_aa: CAASDRANEQFF
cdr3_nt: TGTGCCGCCTCCGACAGGGCCAATGAGCAGTTCTTC

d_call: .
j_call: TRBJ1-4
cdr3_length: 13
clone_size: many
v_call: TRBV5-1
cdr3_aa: CASSREVAEKLFF
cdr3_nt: TGCGCCAGCAGCAGGGAAGTTGCTGAAAAACTGTTTTTT

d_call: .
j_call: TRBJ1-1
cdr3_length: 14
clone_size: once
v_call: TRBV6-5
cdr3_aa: CASRIHPLNTEAFF
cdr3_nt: TGTGCCAGCAGGATACACCCACTGAACACTGAAGCTTTCTTT

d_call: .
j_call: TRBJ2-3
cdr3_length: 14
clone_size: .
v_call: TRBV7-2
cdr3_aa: CASSLTRHTDTQYF
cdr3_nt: TGTGCCAGCAGCTTAACGCGGCACACAGATACGCAGTATTTT

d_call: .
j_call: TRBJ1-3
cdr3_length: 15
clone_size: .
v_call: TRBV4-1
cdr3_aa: CASSQGEGTGNTIYF
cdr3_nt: TGCGCCAGCAGCCAAGGTGAGGGCACTGGAAACACCATATATTTT

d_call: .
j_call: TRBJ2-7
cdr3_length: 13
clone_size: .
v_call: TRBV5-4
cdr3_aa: CASSLDVRYEQYF
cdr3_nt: TGTGCCAGCAGCCTGGACGTGCGATACGAGCAGTACTTC

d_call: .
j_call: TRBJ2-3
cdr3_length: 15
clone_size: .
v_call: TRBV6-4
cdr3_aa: CASSDSQGSTDTQYF
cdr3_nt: TGTGCCAGCAGTGACTCGCAGGGGAGCACAGATACGCAGTATTTT

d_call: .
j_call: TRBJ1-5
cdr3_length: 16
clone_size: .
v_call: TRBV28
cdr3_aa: CASTLSPGRVKQPQHF
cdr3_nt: TGTGCCAGCACCCTAAGCCCCGGCAGGGTCAAGCAGCCCCAGCATTTT

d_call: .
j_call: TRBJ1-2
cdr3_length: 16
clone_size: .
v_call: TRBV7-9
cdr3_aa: CASSPVDGTLEYGYTF
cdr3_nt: TGTGCCAGCAGCCCAGTGGACGGGACCCTCGAGTATGGCTACACCTTC

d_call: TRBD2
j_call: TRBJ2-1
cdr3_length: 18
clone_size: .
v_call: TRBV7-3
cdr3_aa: CASSLFSGSEGSYNEQFF
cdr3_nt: TGTGCCAGCAGCTTATTTAGCGGGAGTGAAGGGTCCTACAATGAGCAGTTCTTC

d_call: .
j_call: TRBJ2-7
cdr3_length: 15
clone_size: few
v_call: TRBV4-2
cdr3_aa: CASSQETATSYEQYF
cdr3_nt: TGTGCCAGCAGCCAGGAGACAGCGACCTCCTACGAGCAGTACTTC

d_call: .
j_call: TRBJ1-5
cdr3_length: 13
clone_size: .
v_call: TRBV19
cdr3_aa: CASSMGRDQPQHF
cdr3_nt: TGTGCCAGTAGTATGGGTCGTGATCAGCCCCAGCATTTT

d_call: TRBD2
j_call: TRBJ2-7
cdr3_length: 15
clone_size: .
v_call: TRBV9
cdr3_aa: CASSPIAGGSDEQYF
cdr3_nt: TGTGCCAGCAGCCCCATAGCGGGGGGGAGCGACGAGCAGTACTTC

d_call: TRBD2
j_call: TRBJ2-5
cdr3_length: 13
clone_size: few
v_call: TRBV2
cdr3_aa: CASSSGSQETQYF
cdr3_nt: TGTGCCAGCTCAAGCGGGAGCCAAGAGACCCAGTACTTC

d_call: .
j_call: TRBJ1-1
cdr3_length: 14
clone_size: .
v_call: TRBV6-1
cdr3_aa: CASSETESRTEAFF
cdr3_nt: TGTGCCAGCAGTGAAACCGAAAGTCGAACTGAAGCTTTCTTT

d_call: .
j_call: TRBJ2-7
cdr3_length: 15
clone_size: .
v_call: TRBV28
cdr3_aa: CASSLGGAIVYEQYF
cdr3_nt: TGTGCCAGCAGTTTAGGGGGGGCCATCGTCTACGAGCAGTACTTC

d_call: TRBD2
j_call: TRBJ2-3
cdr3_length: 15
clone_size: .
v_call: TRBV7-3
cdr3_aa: CASSLRLSGADTQYF
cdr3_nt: TGTGCCAGCAGCTTAAGACTAAGCGGGGCAGATACGCAGTATTTT

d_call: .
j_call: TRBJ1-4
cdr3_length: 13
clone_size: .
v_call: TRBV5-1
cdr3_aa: CASSLEDNEKLFF
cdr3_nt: TGCGCCAGCAGCTTGGAAGATAATGAAAAACTGTTTTTT

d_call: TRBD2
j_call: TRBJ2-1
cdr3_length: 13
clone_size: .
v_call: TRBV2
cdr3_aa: CASRASGTNEQFF
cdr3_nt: TGTGCCAGCAGAGCTAGCGGGACAAATGAGCAGTTCTTC

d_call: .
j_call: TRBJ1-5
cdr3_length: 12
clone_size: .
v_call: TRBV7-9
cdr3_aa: CASSLAEQPQHF
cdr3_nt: TGTGCCAGCAGTTTGGCTGAGCAGCCCCAGCATTTT

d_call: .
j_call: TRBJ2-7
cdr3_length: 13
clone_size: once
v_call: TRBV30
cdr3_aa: CAWSVPGPYEQYF
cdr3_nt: TGTGCCTGGAGTGTACCAGGTCCCTACGAGCAGTACTTC

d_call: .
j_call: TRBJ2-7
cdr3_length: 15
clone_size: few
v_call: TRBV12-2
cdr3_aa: CASRLGRDYHYEQYF
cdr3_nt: TGTGCAAGTCGCTTAGGCCGGGACTACCACTACGAGCAGTACTTC

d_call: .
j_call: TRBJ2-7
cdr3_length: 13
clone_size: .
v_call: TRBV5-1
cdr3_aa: CASSLDTSGEQYF
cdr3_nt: TGCGCCAGCAGCTTGGATACTAGTGGCGAGCAGTACTTC

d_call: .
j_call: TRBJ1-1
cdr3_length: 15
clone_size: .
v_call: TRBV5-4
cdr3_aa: CASSLTPMGDTEAFF
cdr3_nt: TGTGCCAGCAGCTTGACTCCCATGGGGGACACTGAAGCTTTCTTT

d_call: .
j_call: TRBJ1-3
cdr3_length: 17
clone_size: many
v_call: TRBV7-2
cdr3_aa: CASSLSWGGSTGNTIYF
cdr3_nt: TGTGCCAGCAGCTTAAGCTGGGGGGGCAGTACTGGAAACACCATATATTTT

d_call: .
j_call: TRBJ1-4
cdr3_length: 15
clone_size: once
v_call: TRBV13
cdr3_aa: CASSKAGPGNEKLFF
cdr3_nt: TGTGCCAGCAGCAAAGCAGGGCCTGGGAATGAAAAACTGTTTTTT

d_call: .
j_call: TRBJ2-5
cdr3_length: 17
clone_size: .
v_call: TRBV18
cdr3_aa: CASSPQPRELAQETQYF
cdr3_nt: TGTGCCAGCTCACCACAACCCAGGGAGCTTGCCCAAGAGACCCAGTACTTC

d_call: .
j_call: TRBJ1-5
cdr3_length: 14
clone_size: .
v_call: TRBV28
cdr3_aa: CASSRSRAPQPQHF
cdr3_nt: TGTGCCAGCAGCCGTTCACGGGCTCCCCAGCCCCAGCATTTT

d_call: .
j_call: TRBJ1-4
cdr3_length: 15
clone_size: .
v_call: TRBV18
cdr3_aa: CASSPRGEGAEKLFF
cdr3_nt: TGTGCCAGCTCACCACGTGGGGAGGGTGCTGAAAAACTGTTTTTT

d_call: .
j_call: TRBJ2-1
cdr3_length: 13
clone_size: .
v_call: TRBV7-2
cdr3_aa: CASSIPARNEQFF
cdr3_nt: TGTGCCAGCAGCATACCAGCGCGTAATGAGCAGTTCTTC

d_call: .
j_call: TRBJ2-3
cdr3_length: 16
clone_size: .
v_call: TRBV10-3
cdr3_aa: CAISDRGRPSTDTQYF
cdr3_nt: TGTGCCATCAGTGATAGAGGGAGGCCTAGCACAGATACGCAGTATTTT

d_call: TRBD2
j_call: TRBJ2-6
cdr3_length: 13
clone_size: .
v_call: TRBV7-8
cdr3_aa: CASSGLGFNVLTF
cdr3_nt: TGTGCCAGCTCCGGACTAGGGTTTAACGTCCTGACTTTC